Following are 2 T cell receptor beta chains from one sample sequenced in a study of T cells in Graves' hyperthyroidism and ophthalmopathy. Amplification targeted TCR beta CDR3 regions from RNA transcripts. HTBI primers were the set used in a first-round RT-PCR of the TCR CDR3. One entry per CDR3 protein results from TCRdb running MiXCR on the multiplex PCR reads. Of around 240,000 distinct CDR3 sequences in the sample, over 15% are singletons; the top ten hold around 30%. Source material: blood. These receptors all stem from a young woman with Graves' ophthalmopathy.

Ten or more counts support this clonotype. In DNA form, the CDR3 reads TGTGCCAGCTCAACCCAACGGGGAAACACCATATATTTT. Its protein product is CASSTQRGNTIYF. J is TRBJ1-3 and V is TRBV6-1; D not certain. V lost 8 bases to trimming and J lost 4 bases, with 12 bases between them. The CDR3 totals 13 residues. Germline V gene sequence: CDR1 MNHNS, CDR2 SASEGT.

This clonotype was counted ten times or more. The chain combines TRBV12-3 or TRBV12-4 with TRBJ2-3, with 7 bases fitting TRBD1. The junction had 8 bases not matched to a gene; V was cut back by 5 bases and J by 9 bases. This CDR3 region has 13 residues. The CDR3 bases are TGTGCCAGCAGTACCCGACAGGGCGGCACGCAGTATTTT. Amino acid sequence: CASSTRQGGTQYF.